A selection of T cell receptor beta chains follows, all from one sample in a study of T cell repertoires in cytomegalovirus infection. TCRdb redid the calling of the reads with MiXCR, one entry per CDR3 protein. The sample lists approximately 300,000 distinct CDR3 sequences, roughly 25% occurring once. Their cognate antigens are unknown. The sample was cultured PBMCs, taken from culture after CMV antigen stimulation. These receptors were collected from a human donor in good health (CMV status not recorded). Some clones in this sample may be carry-over from other donors' samples. Both conserved end residues are part of each CDR3.

V gene	J gene	CDR3 protein
TRBV5-6	TRBJ1-2	CASSTETGLAYGYTF
TRBV11-2	TRBJ2-1	CASSLDRVGLAEQFF
TRBV6-2/TRBV6-3	TRBJ2-3	CANSQGLGLSTDTQYF
TRBV5-6	TRBJ2-7	CASSLGSPRKQYF
TRBV12-3/TRBV12-4	TRBJ2-3	CASSLRDLRQTDTQYF
TRBV5-1	TRBJ2-1	CASSSGGDSYNEQFF
TRBV7-8	TRBJ2-3	CASSSPTGLAGGGDTQYF
TRBV28	TRBJ1-6	CASSLWSRGDLHF
TRBV4-1	TRBJ1-1	CASSQDPRSKFFNTEAFF
TRBV7-2	TRBJ1-5	CASSLDRGQNQPQHF
TRBV7-2	TRBJ2-5	CASSYQTGQETQYF
TRBV30	TRBJ1-1	CAWSQRQKTEAFF
TRBV7-2	TRBJ1-1	CASSFGRDTEAFF
TRBV12-5	TRBJ2-2	CASGLARDGLNTGELFF
TRBV4-1	TRBJ2-2	CASSQERELNTGELFF
TRBV7-2	TRBJ1-1	CASSLSGLGNTEAFF
TRBV7-2	TRBJ1-2	CASSYTGEGGYTF